This entry describes one T cell receptor (beta chain). The data originate from a study of blood T cell repertoires in COVID-19. Study summary: Whether acute or convalescent, the COVID-19 samples came from the United States, Italy and Spain. T cells, B-cell-depleted T cells, or PBMCs supplied cDNA or gDNA.

Per the study methods: Nucleated cell number was recorded as an estimate derived from reference gene primer amplification. Repertoires were generated with immunoSEQ multiplex PCR, while TCRdb's copy carries only in-frame clones and drops some. V and J calls and clone size come straight from that table; D and trimming were deduced from the DNA. This sample has a few hundred thousand clones, with approximately 77% found just once. The germline V gene has CDR1 LGHDT and CDR2 YNNKEL (reference sequence). Trimming removed 4 bases from V and 0 bases from J, with 16 bases in between. The CDR3 covers 18 residues.

The chain employs TRBV3-1 (or the pseudogene TRBV3-2) and TRBJ2-6; tentatively, D is TRBD1 (6 bases). Sequenced input: peripheral blood. The sequence was obtained from a human donor with acute or convalescent COVID-19. The donor label of this sample is uncertain. CDR3 protein: CASSLGTPFGSGANVLTF. The CDR3 DNA sequence: TGTGCCAGCAGCCTGGGGACACCCTTCGGCTCTGGGGCCAACGTCCTGACTTTC.